These 12 T cell receptor beta chains were sequenced from one sample in a study of T cells in Graves' hyperthyroidism and ophthalmopathy. Amplification of TCR beta CDR3 regions was performed using RNA transcripts as template. Carried out on the TCR CDR3, a first-round RT-PCR used the HTBI primer set. TCRdb re-derived calls from the multiplex PCR reads in MiXCR, one entry per CDR3 protein. The sample lists 490,000 or so distinct CDR3 sequences; approximately 23% were seen once. Specimen: blood. The receptors shown here come from a woman aged 70-85 years with Graves' ophthalmopathy.

In its sample, this clonotype was seen a few times. The chain has TRBV20-1 and TRBJ2-1; 8 bases match TRBD2. This CDR3 is built from 16 residues. V shed 4 bases, J shed 3 bases, and the junction held 11 bases outside the gene matches. CDR1 is DFQATT, CDR2 SNEGSKA, per germline (reference sequence). The CDR3 DNA reads TGCAGTGCTAAGGGACTAGGGACCCCCTACTACAATGAGCAGTTCTTC. Its translation: CSAKGLGTPYYNEQFF.

This clonotype has just a few counts. V usage is TRBV28 and J usage is TRBJ1-2, with a tentative D call TRBD1 (5 bases). The V gene's germline CDR1 is MDHEN and CDR2 SYDVKM. The V gene lost 10 bases and the J gene lost 8 bases, with 20 bases spanning the gap. The CDR3 contains 13 residues. The CDR3 sequence is CATQQLRGGGYTF. As DNA, the CDR3 is TGTGCCACACAACAATTAAGGGGTGGCGGCTACACCTTC.

This sequence joins TRBV10-3 and TRBJ2-1; D may match TRBD1 or TRBD2 (5 bases each). This CDR3 contains 15 residues. The V end lost 4 bases, the J end lost 4 bases, and 14 bases lay between the germline ends. Germline-derived CDR1 and CDR2 are ENHRY and SYGVKD. CDR3: CAISVGTSGYNEQFF. CDR3 DNA sequence: TGTGCCATCAGTGTAGGGACCTCTGGATACAATGAGCAGTTCTTC.

This clonotype has a handful of counts. This chain links TRBV12-3 or TRBV12-4 with TRBJ2-7, with TRBD2 as a possible D gene (5 bases). V dropped 8 bases and J dropped 4 bases, with 12 bases sitting between them. The length of the CDR3 is 12 residues. The CDR3, as DNA: TGTGCCAGCGGACGGTCGGGGTACGAGCAGTACTTC. Protein product: CASGRSGYEQYF.

This chain uses TRBV20-1 with TRBJ1-2; TRBD1 might be the D (5 bases). V was pared by 5 bases and J by 5 bases, with 21 bases between. This CDR3 is built from 15 residues. Germline CDR1 DFQATT, CDR2 SNEGSKA (reference sequence). This CDR3 is CSAPNPQAATYGYTF. The CDR3 nucleotides are TGCAGTGCTCCAAACCCACAGGCCGCAACGTATGGCTACACCTTC.

In its sample, this clonotype was seen many times. The CDR3 protein is CSAGQVMNTEAFF. CDR3 DNA sequence: TGCAGTGCTGGACAGGTGATGAACACTGAAGCTTTCTTT. The chain employs TRBV20-1 and TRBJ1-1; TRBD1 matches 7 bases. Looked up from germline, CDR1 is DFQATT and CDR2 is SNEGSKA (reference sequence). This CDR3 contains 13 residues. With 5 bases clipped from V and 0 bases from J, the junction kept 3 bases outside the gene matches.

The chain couples TRBV6-2 or TRBV6-3 to TRBJ1-1; 7 positions agree with TRBD1. CDR1 MNHEY and CDR2 SVGEGT come from the germline V gene. The CDR3 extends over 14 amino acids. With 6 bases clipped from V and 0 bases from J, the junction kept 4 bases outside the gene matches. CDR3 nucleotides: TGTGCCAGCAGCCGGGACAGTGTGAACACTGAAGCTTTCTTT. This translates into CASSRDSVNTEAFF.

The chain carries TRBV5-4 and TRBJ2-7; 8 bases agree with TRBD1. Germline V gives CDR1 SGHNT, CDR2 YYREEE (reference sequence). This CDR3 is built from 15 residues. V lost 5 bases, J lost 2 bases, and 9 bases stayed unmatched. CDR3 DNA: TGTGCCAGCAGTCCAGGGGGCGGAAGCACCTACGAGCAGTACTTC. Residues: CASSPGGGSTYEQYF.

This clonotype came up a few times. The gene calls are TRBV18 and TRBJ2-1; D uncertain. Trimming took 3 bases from V and 3 from J, leaving 12 bases between them. The CDR3 spans 15 residues. The V gene's germline CDR1 is KGHSH and CDR2 LQKENI. The CDR3 DNA is TGTGCCAGCTCACCGAGAGGTGGGAACTACAATGAGCAGTTCTTC. The encoded protein is CASSPRGGNYNEQFF.

This clonotype turned up a few times. The genes are TRBV19 and TRBJ2-2; D is possibly TRBD2 (5 bases). Germline V gives CDR1 LNHDA, CDR2 SQIVND (reference sequence). Trimming took 7 bases from V and 4 from J, leaving 7 bases between them. The CDR3 spans 12 residues. CDR3 coding DNA: TGTGCCAGTAACCGGGGCACCGGGGAGCTGTTTTTT. Translation: CASNRGTGELFF.

This chain connects TRBV19 to TRBJ2-1; maybe TRBD2 (6 bases). Deletions cut 5 bases from V and 7 bases from J, with 21 bases between. CDR1 is LNHDA, CDR2 SQIVND, per germline (reference sequence). CDR3 length: 16 amino acids. The chain's CDR3 is CASSLGDSSYWNEQFF. The CDR3, as DNA: TGTGCCAGTAGTCTTGGGGACTCTAGCTATTGGAATGAGCAGTTCTTC.

This clonotype was seen a handful of times. The rearrangement joins TRBV9 to TRBJ2-7, with 9 bases identical to TRBD1. Germline lookup yields CDR1 SGDLS and CDR2 YYNGEE. V was pared by 0 bases and J by 5 bases, with 6 bases of the junction left unmatched. The CDR3 loop spans 15 amino acids. The CDR3 loop is CASSVVRTGVHEQYF. The CDR3 nucleotides read TGTGCCAGCAGCGTAGTCAGGACAGGGGTCCACGAGCAGTACTTC.